The sample holds a few counts of the clone carrying this T cell receptor (beta chain). Its target is not known. This specimen comes from a study of identical twins. Everyone who gave samples was a healthy Caucasian. Study findings and constraints: Conclusions rested on cross-sectional statistics rather than following the same donors. Twins' surplus sharing was weaker for beta out-of-frame sequences.

It was template switching that added a universal primer site, and there were unique molecular identifiers on the cDNA. From the 5' RACE reads, TCRdb called clonotypes with MiXCR, one entry per CDR3 protein. The sample shows about 890,000 distinct CDR3 sequences, more than 9% of them seen only once. V was trimmed by 6 bases and J by 7 bases, leaving 10 bases between them. CDR1 is MNHEY, CDR2 SVGEGT, per germline. The CDR3 contains 12 residues. The sample also formed part of further work on yellow fever vaccine responses in identical twins.

The chain combines TRBV6-2 or TRBV6-3 with TRBJ2-1; weak D call: TRBD1 (5 bases). The specimen sequenced was PBMCs. This receptor was taken from a woman between 18 and 29 years old in good health. CDR3: CASRQGINEQFF. For the CDR3, the DNA is TGTGCCAGCAGGCAGGGTATTAATGAGCAGTTCTTC.